What follows describes a single TCR beta chain. DNA input for the unsorted PBMC replicate PCRs was 250 to 300 ng, 31,000 or so T cell genomes. As originally analysed: Junction-only immunoSEQ sequences carried no quality scores, so filtering differed. The protocol was immunoSEQ multiplex PCR, while the TCRdb copy is restricted to in-frame clones and leaves out a portion. D and trimming were read from the DNA, whereas the V and J calls and clone size are those reported in that table. The table has about half a million clones, 75% to 80% seen once. The sample comes from a study of shared clonotypes between healthy human individuals. This TCR derives from a woman aged 40-49 years in good health. Some clones in this sample may be carry-over from other donors' samples. The specimen was PBMCs.

The CDR3 here is CASSLEGLNTEAFF. CDR3 nucleotides: TGTGCCAGCAGCTTAGAGGGCCTGAACACTGAAGCTTTCTTT. The gene calls are TRBV7-9 and TRBJ1-1; no reliable D call. Germline loops: CDR1 SEHNR, CDR2 FQNEAQ (reference sequence). V shed 1 base and J shed 0 bases, with 6 bases lying between them. The CDR3 is made up of 14 amino acids.